The source of this TCR beta chain is a study of cytomegalovirus exposure and HLA in healthy donors. Study-wide points: The study flagged roughly 160 TCR beta chains as cytomegalovirus-associated.

TCRdb keeps only in-frame clones here, not all; method: immunoSEQ multiplex PCR. The sample holds 150,000 to 200,000 clones, around four fifths seen once. Regarding this clone: Its antigen remains unknown.

Per the germline V gene, CDR1 is SQVTM and CDR2 is ANQGSEA. V dropped 0 bases and J dropped 5 bases, with 5 bases sitting between them. CDR3 length equals 12 residues. Sequenced material: PBMCs. This sequence joins TRBV29-1 and TRBJ2-1; D possibly corresponds to TRBD2 (5 bases). This clonotype originated in a man aged 25-45 years in good health and CMV-seropositive. CDR3 in amino acids: CSVEERDNEQFF. CDR3 nucleotide sequence: TGCAGCGTTGAAGAGAGGGACAATGAGCAGTTCTTC.